This passage covers 24 T cell receptor beta chains from one sample sequenced in a study of shared clonotypes between healthy human individuals. Naivety among CD8 cells was defined by CD45RO negativity and positive CCR7 selection, thereby excluding terminally differentiated effector memory CD45RA+ cells. Assay: immunoSEQ multiplex PCR; the TCRdb copy retains only in-frame clones and omits some. The repertoire has 2 million to 2.5 million clones, about 93% of them found once; the top ten carry over 1.5%. The sequencing sample was made of naive CD8+ T cells from PBMCs. The receptors were sampled from a man aged 18 to 29 in good health. Some clones in this sample may be carry-over from other donors' samples.

V is TRBV25-1 and J is TRBJ1-1, with D hard to call. The V and J ends lost 7 bases and 5 bases respectively, with 14 bases between them. CDR1 MGHDK and CDR2 SYGVNS come from the germline V gene. This CDR3 is 13 amino acids long. The CDR3, as DNA: TGTGCCAGCACCATAGACCTTCGGACTGAAGCTTTCTTT. Protein sequence: CASTIDLRTEAFF.

V is TRBV11-2 and J is TRBJ2-7; D is possibly TRBD1 or TRBD2 (7 bases each). The length of the CDR3 is 15 residues. Looked up from germline, CDR1 is SGHAT and CDR2 is FQNNGV. The V and J ends lost 3 bases and 3 bases respectively, with 15 bases between them. The chain's CDR3 is CASSFGPRGGYEQYF. The CDR3 DNA is TGTGCCAGCAGCTTCGGGCCCAGGGGGGGCTACGAGCAGTACTTC.

The rearrangement uses TRBV5-8 and TRBJ2-7, with 7 positions matching TRBD1. The CDR3 has 15 residues. The J segment lost 4 bases and the V segment lost 0 bases, leaving 7 bases of the junction unmatched. From germline, CDR1 is SGHTS and CDR2 YDEGEE. CDR3 protein: CASSLGRGRMYEQYF. CDR3 sequence (DNA): TGTGCCAGCAGCTTGGGTAGGGGGCGGATGTACGAGCAGTACTTC.

V and J are TRBV6-1 and TRBJ1-5; no firm D call. V lost 3 bases and J 4 bases, leaving 10 bases between the germline ends. The germline CDR1 and CDR2 sequences are MNHNS and SASEGT. The CDR3 spans 14 residues. In DNA, the CDR3 is TGTGCCAGCAGTGACTCCCGCTGGAATCAGCCCCAGCATTTT. This sequence encodes CASSDSRWNQPQHF.

This clone has only one observation. The gene calls are TRBV6-6 and TRBJ2-2; 7 positions agree with TRBD2. This CDR3 is built from 16 residues. Per the germline V gene, CDR1 is MNHNY and CDR2 is SVGAGI (reference sequence). Losses at the gene ends were 2 bases for V and 1 base for J; bases not matched to a gene: 4. This CDR3 is CASSYGWEGNTGELFF. In DNA, the CDR3 is TGTGCCAGCAGTTACGGGTGGGAGGGGAACACCGGGGAGCTGTTTTTT.

The chain links TRBV5-8 to TRBJ2-2; possibly TRBD2 for D (6 bases). Trimming shortened V by 6 bases and J by 4 bases, and 19 bases separated the two germline ends. Germline CDR1 SGHTS, CDR2 YDEGEE. CDR3 length: 16 residues. This CDR3 reads CASTTIWGGGTGELFF. CDR3 coding DNA: TGTGCCAGCACCACAATTTGGGGAGGTGGCACCGGGGAGCTGTTTTTT.

The table lists this clone with a few counts. The chain recombines TRBV21-1 with TRBJ1-5. TRBV21-1 is designated a pseudogene. CDR3 length: 19 residues. The CDR3 spells CASSKDPRFSGDSNQPQHF. The CDR3 DNA sequence: TGTGCCAGCAGCAAAGACCCCAGGTTCTCCGGGGATAGCAATCAGCCCCAGCATTTT.

This clone has just a few counts. The chain carries TRBV9 and TRBJ1-1, with D hard to call. V was trimmed by 4 bases and J by 0 bases, leaving 10 bases between them. The CDR3 has 14 residues. Germline values: CDR1 SGDLS, CDR2 YYNGEE. The DNA for the CDR3 is TGTGCCAGCAGCCCCAGGAACCTGAACACTGAAGCTTTCTTT. Translation gives CASSPRNLNTEAFF.

This clone was recorded a few times. V usage is TRBV27 and J usage is TRBJ2-1, with 11 positions matching TRBD2. Germline trimming cut 3 bases from V and 8 bases from J; bases unmatched to any gene: 6. The germline V gene has CDR1 MNHEY and CDR2 SMNVEV (reference sequence). The CDR3 contains 15 residues. CDR3 region: CASSFLAGGWDEQFF. The DNA of the CDR3 is TGTGCCAGCAGTTTCCTAGCGGGAGGTTGGGATGAGCAGTTCTTC.

This clone showed up just once. The V gene is TRBV4-1, the J gene TRBJ2-7; unclear D gene. This CDR3 comprises 13 residues. Trimming left V 5 bases short and J 1 base short, with 9 bases between. Germline assignment: CDR1 MGHRA and CDR2 YSYEKL. This CDR3 reads CASSYQLSYEQYF. CDR3 sequence (DNA): TGCGCCAGCAGCTACCAGCTTTCCTACGAGCAGTACTTC.

The V gene is TRBV7-9, the J gene TRBJ2-1; tentative D call: TRBD2 (7 bases). Trimming removed 3 bases from V and 2 bases from J, with 14 bases in between. CDR1 is SEHNR, CDR2 FQNEAQ, per germline (reference sequence). CDR3 length: 16 residues. CDR3 coding DNA: TGTGCCAGCAGCTTGGGAGGGGGGGCTCCCTACAATGAGCAGTTCTTC. Protein product: CASSLGGGAPYNEQFF. The variable domain in full, with the rest retrieved from reference TRBV7-9 and TRBJ2-1, is DTGVSQNPRHKITKRGQNVTFRCDPISEHNRLYWYRQTLGQGPEFLTYFQNEAQLEKSRLLSDRFSAERPKGSFSTLEIQRTEQGDSAMYLCASSLGGGAPYNEQFFGPGTRLTVL.

This clone appeared a single time. Distinct nucleotide sequences in the sample also encode this CDR3. CDR3 bases: TGCGCCAGCAGCCAAGTGGGCCAGGCCTACGAGCAGTACTTC. Its translation is CASSQVGQAYEQYF. The rearrangement links TRBV4-1 to TRBJ2-7; no definite D call. The V gene lost 1 base and the J gene lost 2 bases, with 9 bases spanning the gap. The CDR3 is 14 amino acids. Germline-derived CDR1 and CDR2 are MGHRA and YSYEKL.

The chain joins TRBV30 to TRBJ1-5, with 9 bases identical to TRBD1. The CDR3 is 15 amino acids. Trimming took 5 bases from V and 7 from J; bases not matched to a gene: 12. Germline values: CDR1 GTSNPN, CDR2 SVGIG (reference sequence). CDR3 in amino acids: CAWFYQQGARQPQHF. For the CDR3, the DNA is TGTGCCTGGTTTTACCAACAGGGGGCTCGCCAGCCCCAGCATTTT. The complete variable domain, with remaining parts taken from reference TRBV30 and TRBJ1-5, reads SQTIHQWPATLVQPVGSPLSLECTVEGTSNPNLYWYRQAAGRGLQLLFYSVGIGQISSEVPQNLSASRPQDRQFILSSKKLLLSDSGFYLCAWFYQQGARQPQHFGDGTRLSIL.

This clone appeared once. The chain has TRBV19 and TRBJ1-2; TRBD1 matches at 7 bases. The CDR3 spans 17 residues. J gave up 0 bases and V 2 bases, and 9 bases lay outside the gene matches. CDR1 is LNHDA and CDR2 is SQIVND in the germline V gene (reference sequence). The CDR3 DNA follows: TGTGCCAGTAGTATAACCCACCAGGGGGGGACTAACTATGGCTACACCTTC. Translating gives CASSITHQGGTNYGYTF.

A note on this clone: The same CDR3 is also encoded by other DNA sequences in this sample. The chain couples TRBV27 to TRBJ2-7; D perhaps matches TRBD1 (5 bases). This CDR3 is built from 12 residues. Trimming left V 2 bases short and J 6 bases short, with 8 bases between. Germline V gene data show CDR1 as MNHEY and CDR2 as SMNVEV (reference sequence). Here the CDR3 DNA reads TGTGCCAGCAGTTTACAGGGCTCCGAGCAGTACTTC. This sequence encodes CASSLQGSEQYF.

V usage is TRBV4-1 and J usage is TRBJ1-2; a possible D gene is TRBD1 (6 bases). The germline CDR1 and CDR2 sequences are MGHRA and YSYEKL. Trimming shortened V by 4 bases and J by 7 bases, and 28 bases separated the two germline ends. There are 18 residues in the CDR3. The CDR3 loop is CASSPRFWEEGGPSGYTF. In DNA form, the CDR3 reads TGCGCCAGCAGCCCGCGATTCTGGGAGGAAGGGGGACCTAGTGGCTACACCTTC.

A few counts support this clone. Other DNA sequences in the same sample also yield this CDR3. The genes are TRBV27 and TRBJ1-2; 9 bases agree with TRBD1. The CDR3 length is 15 residues. Unmatched junction bases numbered 5, after V lost 2 bases and J lost 4 bases. Germline assignment: CDR1 MNHEY and CDR2 SMNVEV (reference sequence). CDR3 protein: CASSLGQGLTYGYTF. CDR3 bases: TGTGCCAGCAGTTTAGGACAGGGGCTTACCTATGGCTACACCTTC.

DNA of the CDR3: TGTGCCAGCAGCGTAGGGGGATCCACTGGAAACACCATATATTTT. Translation gives CASSVGGSTGNTIYF. The chain has TRBV9 and TRBJ1-3; D is ambiguous. Germline CDR1 and CDR2: SGDLS and YYNGEE. The V end lost 0 bases, the J end lost 2 bases, and 9 bases lay between the germline ends. The length of the CDR3 is 15 residues.

This chain connects TRBV2 to TRBJ2-1, with D maybe TRBD1 (6 bases). V was trimmed by 4 bases and J by 3 bases, leaving 7 bases between them. The CDR3 contains 13 residues. Germline V gives CDR1 SNHLY, CDR2 FYNNEI. CDR3 amino acids: CASSGTDYNEQFF. Here the CDR3 DNA reads TGTGCCAGCAGTGGGACAGACTACAATGAGCAGTTCTTC.

The rearrangement uses TRBV27 and TRBJ1-1; perhaps TRBD1 as D (5 bases). CDR3 length: 15 residues. The V end was cut by 7 bases, the J end by 5 bases, with 20 bases between. Germline V gene lookup returns CDR1 MNHEY and CDR2 SMNVEV (reference sequence). The CDR3 nucleotides read TGTGCCAGCAAGGACTCGGGGGGTCGATGGACTGAAGCTTTCTTT. It translates to CASKDSGGRWTEAFF.

The rearrangement links TRBV4-1 to TRBJ1-1; unclear D gene. The CDR3 extends over 13 amino acids. V dropped 4 bases and J dropped 5 bases, with 11 bases sitting between them. Germline CDR1 reads MGHRA; CDR2 reads YSYEKL. This CDR3 is CASSPRAGTEAFF. CDR3 coding DNA: TGCGCCAGCAGCCCCCGCGCGGGGACTGAAGCTTTCTTT.

Concerning this clone: Other DNA sequences in this specimen translate into the identical CDR3. The chain combines TRBV27 with TRBJ2-7; the D gene is possibly TRBD1 (6 bases). The CDR3 length is 13 residues. The germline V gene has CDR1 MNHEY and CDR2 SMNVEV (reference sequence). V lost 2 bases and J lost 3, with 8 bases in between. CDR3 DNA: TGTGCCAGCAGTTTAGGGACAAGCTACGAGCAGTACTTC. Translated, it gives CASSLGTSYEQYF.

This sequence joins TRBV4-1 and TRBJ1-5; 9 bases match TRBD1. The germline V gene encodes CDR1 MGHRA and CDR2 YSYEKL. The V segment lost 4 bases and the J segment 3 bases; nucleotides outside the gene matches: 4. This CDR3 contains 15 residues. The CDR3 sequence is CASSPGQGYNQPQHF. The CDR3, as DNA: TGCGCCAGCAGCCCGGGACAGGGATACAATCAGCCCCAGCATTTT.

This rearrangement joins TRBV14 to TRBJ2-5; D ambiguous. From germline, CDR1 is SGHDN and CDR2 FVKESK. V was trimmed by 1 base and J by 1 base, leaving 13 bases between them. The CDR3 length is 16 residues. The CDR3 DNA reads TGTGCCAGCAGCCAAGCCCTGGGTCTCGGCCAAGAGACCCAGTACTTC. Translation: CASSQALGLGQETQYF.